This TCR beta chain was identified in a study of spatial heterogeneity in lung cancer. Turning to the study itself: Alpha-chain sequences were consistently detected less often than beta-chain sequences.

The time point was: sample taken at primary tumor resection. Sequencing of whole RNA from tumor, nontumor lung or frozen PBMC involved no sorting. Germline V gene lookup returns CDR1 SGHTA and CDR2 FQGNSA. Unmatched junction bases numbered 6, after V lost 5 bases and J lost 0 bases. The CDR3 totals 16 residues. Every TCR cDNA molecule bore its own unique molecular identifier. One entry per CDR3 protein results from TCRdb running MiXCR on the 5' RACE reads. The top ten clones hold about 20% of a sample with 4,000 or so distinct CDR3 sequences, about 7.7% of them seen once. This receptor was obtained from a male donor with early-stage non-small cell lung cancer. The chain recombines TRBV7-2 with TRBJ2-1, with 8 bases fitting TRBD1. This specimen was normal lung tissue next to the tumor, taken at surgery. CDR3 sequence: CASSPWTGSSYNEQFF. As DNA, the CDR3 is TGTGCCAGCAGCCCGTGGACAGGGAGCTCCTACAATGAGCAGTTCTTC.